The entry below describes one TCR beta chain. Authors' data handling: Amplifying reference gene primers gave estimates of nucleated cell counts. The protocol was immunoSEQ multiplex PCR, while the TCRdb copy is restricted to in-frame clones and leaves out a portion. V and J calls and clone size are copied from that table; D and trimming were computed from the DNA. The table includes hundreds of thousands of clones, about 83% detected once. This specimen belongs to a study of blood T cell repertoires in COVID-19. Living in under 30 US areas, the participants were between about 18 and 95 years of age. Germline CDR1 is SNHLY and CDR2 is FYNNEI. V lost 4 bases, J lost 7 bases, and 8 bases lay in between. The CDR3 length is 12 residues.

Material: PBMCs or T cells enriched from blood (not recorded which). The J gene is TRBJ1-5, the V gene TRBV2, with D possibly matching TRBD1 (6 bases). The clonotype originates from a woman between 35 and 50 years old who had recovered from COVID-19. Here the CDR3 reads CASSGGGQPQHF. As DNA, the CDR3 is TGTGCCAGCAGTGGAGGGGGACAGCCCCAGCATTTT.